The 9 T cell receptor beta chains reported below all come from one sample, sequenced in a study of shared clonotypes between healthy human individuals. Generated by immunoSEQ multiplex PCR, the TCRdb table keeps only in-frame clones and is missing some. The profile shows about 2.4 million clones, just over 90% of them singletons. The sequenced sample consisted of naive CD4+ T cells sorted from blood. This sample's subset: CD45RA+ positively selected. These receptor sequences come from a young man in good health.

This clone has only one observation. DNA of the CDR3: TGTGCCAGCAGTACGACGCGGAGTCGAGCTTTCTTT. Encoded protein: CASSTTRSRAFF. The V gene is TRBV6-6, the J gene TRBJ1-1; no reliable D call. CDR1 and CDR2 (germline): MNHNY, SVGAGI (reference sequence). This CDR3 has 12 amino acids. Trimming removed 5 bases at V and 10 bases at J, with 14 bases between.

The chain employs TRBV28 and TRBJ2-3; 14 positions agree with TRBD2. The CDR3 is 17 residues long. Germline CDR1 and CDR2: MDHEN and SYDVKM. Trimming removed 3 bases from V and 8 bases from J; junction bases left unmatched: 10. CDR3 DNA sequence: TGTGCCAGCAGTTTGCCCTACGGGGGACTAGCGGGGGCTACGCAGTATTTT. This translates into CASSLPYGGLAGATQYF. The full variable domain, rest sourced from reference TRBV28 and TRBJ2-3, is DVKVTQSSRYLVKRTGEKVFLECVQDMDHENMFWYRQDPGLGLRLIYFSYDVKMKEKGDIPEGYSVSREKKERFSLILESASTNQTSMYLCASSLPYGGLAGATQYFGPGTRLTVL.

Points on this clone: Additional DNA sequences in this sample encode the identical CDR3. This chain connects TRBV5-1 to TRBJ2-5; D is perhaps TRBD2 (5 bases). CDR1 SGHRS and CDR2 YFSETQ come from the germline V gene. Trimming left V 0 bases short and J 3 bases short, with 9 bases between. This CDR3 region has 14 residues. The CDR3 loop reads CASSLGTGEETQYF. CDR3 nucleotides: TGCGCCAGCAGCTTGGGGACTGGCGAAGAGACCCAGTACTTC.

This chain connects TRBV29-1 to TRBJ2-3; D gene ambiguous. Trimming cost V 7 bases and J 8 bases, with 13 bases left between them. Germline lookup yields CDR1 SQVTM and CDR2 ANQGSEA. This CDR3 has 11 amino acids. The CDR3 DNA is TGCAGCGCACGAGATCCGGGTACGCAGTATTTT. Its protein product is CSARDPGTQYF.

The CDR3 is CAIRRGTGGPYEQYF. The DNA for the CDR3 is TGTGCCATCAGGAGGGGGACAGGGGGACCCTACGAGCAGTACTTC. This chain links TRBV10-3 with TRBJ2-7; TRBD1 matches 11 bases. The length of the CDR3 is 15 residues. Trimming took 6 bases from V and 2 from J; bases not matched to a gene: 6. The V gene's germline CDR1 is ENHRY and CDR2 SYGVKD.

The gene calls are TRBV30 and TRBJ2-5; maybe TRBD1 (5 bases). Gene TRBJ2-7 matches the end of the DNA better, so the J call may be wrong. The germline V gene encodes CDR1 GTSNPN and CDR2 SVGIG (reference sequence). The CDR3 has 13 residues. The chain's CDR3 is CAWSGAGTYEQYF. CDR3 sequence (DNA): TGTGCCTGGAGTGGGGCAGGGACCTACGAGCAGTACTTC.

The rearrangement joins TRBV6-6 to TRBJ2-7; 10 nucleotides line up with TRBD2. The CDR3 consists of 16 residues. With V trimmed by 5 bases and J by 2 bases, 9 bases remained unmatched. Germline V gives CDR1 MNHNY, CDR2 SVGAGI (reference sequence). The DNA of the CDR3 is TGTGCCAGCAGTGGGGGGCTAGCGGGAGTTCCCTACGAGCAGTACTTC. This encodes CASSGGLAGVPYEQYF.

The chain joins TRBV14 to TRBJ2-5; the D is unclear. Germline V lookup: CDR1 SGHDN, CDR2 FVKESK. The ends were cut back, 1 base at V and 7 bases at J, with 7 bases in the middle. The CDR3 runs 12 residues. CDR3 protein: CASSQVVGTQYF. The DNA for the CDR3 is TGTGCCAGCAGCCAAGTTGTCGGGACCCAGTACTTC.

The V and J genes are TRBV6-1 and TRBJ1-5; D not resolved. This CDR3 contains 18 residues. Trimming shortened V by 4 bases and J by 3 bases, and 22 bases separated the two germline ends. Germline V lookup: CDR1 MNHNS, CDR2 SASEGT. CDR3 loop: CASSAELVRTAHNQPQHF. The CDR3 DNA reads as TGTGCCAGCAGTGCGGAGTTGGTCAGGACGGCCCACAATCAGCCCCAGCATTTT.